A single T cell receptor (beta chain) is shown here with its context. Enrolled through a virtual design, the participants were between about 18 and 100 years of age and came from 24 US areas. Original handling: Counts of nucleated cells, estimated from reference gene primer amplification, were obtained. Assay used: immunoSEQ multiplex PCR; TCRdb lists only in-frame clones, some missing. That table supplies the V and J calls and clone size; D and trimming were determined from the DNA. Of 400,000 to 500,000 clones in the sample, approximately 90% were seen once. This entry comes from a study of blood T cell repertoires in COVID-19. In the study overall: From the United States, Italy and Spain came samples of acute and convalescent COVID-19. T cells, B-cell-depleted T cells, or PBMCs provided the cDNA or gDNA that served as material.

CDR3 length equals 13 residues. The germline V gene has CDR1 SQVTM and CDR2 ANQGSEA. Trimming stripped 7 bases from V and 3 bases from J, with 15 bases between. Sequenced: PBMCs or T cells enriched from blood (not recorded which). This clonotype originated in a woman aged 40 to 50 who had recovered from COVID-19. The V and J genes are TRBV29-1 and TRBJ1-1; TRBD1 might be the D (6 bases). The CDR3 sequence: CSAGTSGYTEAFF. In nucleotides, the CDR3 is TGCAGCGCCGGGACATCCGGCTACACTGAAGCTTTCTTT.